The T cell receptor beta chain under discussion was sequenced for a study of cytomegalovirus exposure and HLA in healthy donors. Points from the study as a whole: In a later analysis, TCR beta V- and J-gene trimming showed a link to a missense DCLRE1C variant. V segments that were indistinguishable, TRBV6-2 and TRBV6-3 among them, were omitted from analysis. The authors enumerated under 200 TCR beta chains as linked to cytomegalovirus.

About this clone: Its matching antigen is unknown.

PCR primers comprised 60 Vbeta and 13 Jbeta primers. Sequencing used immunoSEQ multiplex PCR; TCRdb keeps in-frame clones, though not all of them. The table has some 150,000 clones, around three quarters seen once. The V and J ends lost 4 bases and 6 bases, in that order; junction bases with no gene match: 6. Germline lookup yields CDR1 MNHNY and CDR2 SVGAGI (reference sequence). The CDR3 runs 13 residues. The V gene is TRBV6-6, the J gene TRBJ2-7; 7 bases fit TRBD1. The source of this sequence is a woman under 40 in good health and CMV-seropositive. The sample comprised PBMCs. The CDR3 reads CASSSQGDAEQYF. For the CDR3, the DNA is TGTGCCAGCAGTTCCCAGGGGGATGCCGAGCAGTACTTC.